This T cell receptor beta chain appears in the sequencing data of a study of blood T cell repertoires in COVID-19. In the authors' methods: From reference gene primer amplification, estimates of nucleated cell counts were derived. Clones were read by immunoSEQ multiplex PCR, and TCRdb kept only the in-frame ones, dropping some. The V and J calls and clone size come from that table; D and trimming were worked out from the DNA. The sample lists around 29,000 clones; over 70% were seen once. Germline V gene data show CDR1 as SGHTA and CDR2 as FQGNSA. J lost 1 base, V lost 0 bases, and 6 bases had no gene match. The CDR3 runs 16 residues.

This TCR came from a woman aged 65 to 85 with active or convalescent COVID-19. The V call is TRBV7-2, the J call TRBJ2-7; TRBD2 aligns across 7 bases. Sample: peripheral blood. The CDR3 loop reads CASSLAEGLPSYEQYF. The DNA for the CDR3 is TGTGCCAGCAGCTTAGCTGAGGGACTACCATCCTACGAGCAGTACTTC. The full variable domain, rest sourced from reference TRBV7-2 and TRBJ2-7, is GAGVSQSPSNKVTEKGKDVELRCDPISGHTALYWYRQSLGQGLEFLIYFQGNSAPDKSGLPSDRFSAERTGGSVSTLTIQRTQQEDSAVYLCASSLAEGLPSYEQYFGPGTRLTVT.